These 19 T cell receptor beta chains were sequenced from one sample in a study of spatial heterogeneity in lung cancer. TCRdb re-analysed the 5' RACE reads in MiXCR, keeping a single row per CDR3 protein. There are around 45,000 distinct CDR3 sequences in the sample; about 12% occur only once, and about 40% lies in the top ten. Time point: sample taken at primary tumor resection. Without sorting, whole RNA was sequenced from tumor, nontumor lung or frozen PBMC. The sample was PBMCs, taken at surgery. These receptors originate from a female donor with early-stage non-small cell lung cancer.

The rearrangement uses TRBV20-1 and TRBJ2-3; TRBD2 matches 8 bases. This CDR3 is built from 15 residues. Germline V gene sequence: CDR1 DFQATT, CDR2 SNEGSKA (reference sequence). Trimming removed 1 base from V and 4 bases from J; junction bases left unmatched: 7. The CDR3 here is CSARGTAGAADTQYF. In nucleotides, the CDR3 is TGCAGTGCTAGAGGTACAGCGGGGGCCGCAGATACGCAGTATTTT.

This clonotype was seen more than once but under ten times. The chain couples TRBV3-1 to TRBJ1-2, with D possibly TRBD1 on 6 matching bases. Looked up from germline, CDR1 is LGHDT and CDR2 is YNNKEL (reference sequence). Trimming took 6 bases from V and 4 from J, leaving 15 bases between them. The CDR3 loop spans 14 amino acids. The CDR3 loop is CASSPGQYSYGYTF. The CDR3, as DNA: TGTGCCAGCAGTCCCGGACAGTACTCCTATGGCTACACCTTC.

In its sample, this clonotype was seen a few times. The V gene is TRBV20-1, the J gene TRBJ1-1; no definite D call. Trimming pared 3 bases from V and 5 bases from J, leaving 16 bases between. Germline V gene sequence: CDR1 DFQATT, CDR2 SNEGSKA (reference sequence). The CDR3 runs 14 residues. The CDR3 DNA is TGCAGTGCTAGCCCGCCGGACGGGAGGACTGAAGCTTTCTTT. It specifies CSASPPDGRTEAFF.

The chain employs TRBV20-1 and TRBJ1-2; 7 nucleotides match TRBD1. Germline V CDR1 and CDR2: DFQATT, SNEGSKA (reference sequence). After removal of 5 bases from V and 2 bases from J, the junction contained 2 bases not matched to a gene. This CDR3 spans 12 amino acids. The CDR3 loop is CSAPGQNYGYTF. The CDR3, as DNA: TGCAGTGCTCCGGGACAGAACTATGGCTACACCTTC.

The CDR3 sequence: CASSQYGGGLYYGYTF. The CDR3 DNA reads as TGTGCCAGCAGCCAATACGGCGGGGGACTTTACTATGGCTACACCTTC. The chain employs TRBV4-2 and TRBJ1-2; TRBD1 might be the D (5 bases). CDR3 length: 16 amino acids. Germline V lookup: CDR1 LGHNA, CDR2 YNFKEQ. V lost 2 bases and J 3 bases, leaving 16 bases between the germline ends.

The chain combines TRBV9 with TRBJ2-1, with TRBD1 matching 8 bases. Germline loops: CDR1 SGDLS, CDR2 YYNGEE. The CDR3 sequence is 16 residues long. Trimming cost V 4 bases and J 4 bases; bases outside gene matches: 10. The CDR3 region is CASSPRDRRSYNEQFF. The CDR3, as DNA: TGTGCCAGCAGCCCGAGGGACAGGCGAAGTTACAATGAGCAGTTCTTC.

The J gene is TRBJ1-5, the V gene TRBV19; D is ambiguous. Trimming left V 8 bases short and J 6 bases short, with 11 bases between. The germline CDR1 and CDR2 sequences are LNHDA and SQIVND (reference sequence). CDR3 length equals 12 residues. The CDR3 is CASSQAGQPQHF. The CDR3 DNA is TGTGCCAGTTCCCAGGCTGGTCAGCCCCAGCATTTT. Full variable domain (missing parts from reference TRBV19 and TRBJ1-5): DGGITQSPKYLFRKEGQNVTLSCEQNLNHDAMYWYRQDPGQGLRLIYYSQIVNDFQKGDIAEGYSVSREKKESFPLTVTSAQKNPTAFYLCASSQAGQPQHFGDGTRLSIL.

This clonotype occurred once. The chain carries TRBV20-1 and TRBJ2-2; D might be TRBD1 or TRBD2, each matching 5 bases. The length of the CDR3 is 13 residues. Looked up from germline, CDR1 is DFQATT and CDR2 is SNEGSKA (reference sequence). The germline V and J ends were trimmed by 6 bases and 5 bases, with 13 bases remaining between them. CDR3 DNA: TGCAGTGCCCCCGGGGCTCGGACCGGGGAGCTGTTTTTT. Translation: CSAPGARTGELFF.

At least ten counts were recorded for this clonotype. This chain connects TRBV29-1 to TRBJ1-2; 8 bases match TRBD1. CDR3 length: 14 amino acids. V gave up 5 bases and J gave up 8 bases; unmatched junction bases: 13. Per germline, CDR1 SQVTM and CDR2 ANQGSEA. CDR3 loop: CSVLQGEPGRGYTF. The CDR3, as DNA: TGCAGCGTTCTACAGGGGGAGCCTGGTAGGGGCTACACCTTC.

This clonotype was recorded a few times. The CDR3 spells CASSTIRGGGTDTQYF. In DNA, the CDR3 is TGTGCCAGCAGTACCATCCGGGGTGGGGGCACAGATACGCAGTATTTT. This chain joins TRBV28 and TRBJ2-3; D possibly corresponds to TRBD2 (5 bases). Trimming shortened V by 5 bases and J by 1 base, and 16 bases separated the two germline ends. The CDR3 is 16 amino acids. Germline CDR1 and CDR2: MDHEN and SYDVKM.

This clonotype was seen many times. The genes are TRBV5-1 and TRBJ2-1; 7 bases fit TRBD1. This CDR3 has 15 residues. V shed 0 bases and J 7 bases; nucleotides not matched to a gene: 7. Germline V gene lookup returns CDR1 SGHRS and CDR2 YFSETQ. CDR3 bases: TGCGCCAGCAGCTTGGGACAGGGAATCGGGAATGAGCAGTTCTTC. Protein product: CASSLGQGIGNEQFF.

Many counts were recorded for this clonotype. The CDR3 DNA is TGTGCCAGCAGCCTAGAACTAGCGGGGCCTTACAATGAGCAGTTCTTC. It yields the protein CASSLELAGPYNEQFF. V is TRBV9 and J is TRBJ2-1; 10 nucleotides align to TRBD2. Germline V gene data show CDR1 as SGDLS and CDR2 as YYNGEE. The CDR3 runs 16 residues. V was clipped by 4 bases and J by 4 bases; unmatched bases: 8. Filled out from reference TRBV9 and TRBJ2-1, the complete variable domain reads DSGVTQTPKHLITATGQRVTLRCSPRSGDLSVYWYQQSLDQGLQFLIQYYNGEERAKGNILERFSAQQFPDLHSELNLSSLELGDSALYFCASSLELAGPYNEQFFGPGTRLTVL.

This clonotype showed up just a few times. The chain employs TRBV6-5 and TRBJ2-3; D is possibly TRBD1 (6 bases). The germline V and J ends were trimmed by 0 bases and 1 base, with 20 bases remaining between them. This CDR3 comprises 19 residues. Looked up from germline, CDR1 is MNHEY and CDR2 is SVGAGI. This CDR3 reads CASSYSLASSHRGTDTQYF. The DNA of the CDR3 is TGTGCCAGCAGTTACTCGCTTGCTAGTTCGCACAGGGGCACAGATACGCAGTATTTT.

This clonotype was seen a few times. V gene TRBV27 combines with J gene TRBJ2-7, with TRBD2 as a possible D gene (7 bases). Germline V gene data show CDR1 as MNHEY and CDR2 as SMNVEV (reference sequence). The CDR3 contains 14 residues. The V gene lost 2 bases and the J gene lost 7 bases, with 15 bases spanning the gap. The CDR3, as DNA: TGTGCCAGCAGTTTACACGGGGGGCTTAGGGAGCAGTACTTC. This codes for CASSLHGGLREQYF.

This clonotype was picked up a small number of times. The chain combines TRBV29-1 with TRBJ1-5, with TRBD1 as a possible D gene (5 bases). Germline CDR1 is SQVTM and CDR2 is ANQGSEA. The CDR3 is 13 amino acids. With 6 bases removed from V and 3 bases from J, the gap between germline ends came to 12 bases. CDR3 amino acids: CSVLQGFNQPQHF. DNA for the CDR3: TGCAGCGTCCTTCAGGGATTCAATCAGCCCCAGCATTTT.

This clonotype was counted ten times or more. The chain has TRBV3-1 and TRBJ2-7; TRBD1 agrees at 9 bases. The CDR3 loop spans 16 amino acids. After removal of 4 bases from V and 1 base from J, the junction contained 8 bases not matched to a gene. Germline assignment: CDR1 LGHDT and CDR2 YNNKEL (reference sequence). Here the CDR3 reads CASSRTTGTGSYEQYF. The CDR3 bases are TGTGCCAGCAGCCGGACCACCGGGACAGGGTCCTACGAGCAGTACTTC.

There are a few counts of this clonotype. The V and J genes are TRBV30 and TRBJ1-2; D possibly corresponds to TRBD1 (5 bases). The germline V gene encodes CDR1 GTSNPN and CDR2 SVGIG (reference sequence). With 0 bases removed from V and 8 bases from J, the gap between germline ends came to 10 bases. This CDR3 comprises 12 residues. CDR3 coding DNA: TGTGCCTGGAGTGTACTGGGGCGCGGCTACACCTTC. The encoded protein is CAWSVLGRGYTF.

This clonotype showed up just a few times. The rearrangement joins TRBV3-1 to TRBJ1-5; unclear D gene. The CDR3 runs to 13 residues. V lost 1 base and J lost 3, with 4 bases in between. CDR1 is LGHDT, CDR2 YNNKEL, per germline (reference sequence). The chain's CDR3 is CASSQGTNQPQHF. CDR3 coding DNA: TGTGCCAGCAGCCAAGGGACCAATCAGCCCCAGCATTTT.

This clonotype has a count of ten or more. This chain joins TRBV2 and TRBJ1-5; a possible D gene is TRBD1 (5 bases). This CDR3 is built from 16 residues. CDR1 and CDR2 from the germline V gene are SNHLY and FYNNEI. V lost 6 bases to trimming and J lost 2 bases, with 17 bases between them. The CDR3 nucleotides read TGTGCCAGCAGCAGACCCTCCCCAGGGCGCAATCAGCCCCAGCATTTT. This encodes CASSRPSPGRNQPQHF. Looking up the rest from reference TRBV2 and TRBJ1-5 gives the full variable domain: EPEVTQTPSHQVTQMGQEVILRCVPISNHLYFYWYRQILGQKVEFLVSFYNNEISEKSEIFDDQFSVERPDGSNFTLKIRSTKLEDSAMYFCASSRPSPGRNQPQHFGDGTRLSIL.